Shown below are 6 T cell receptor beta chains from a single sample sequenced in a study of Ad26.COV2.S vaccination and SARS-CoV-2 variants. TCRdb's table, derived via immunoSEQ multiplex PCR, lists solely in-frame clones and lacks some. Altogether hundreds of thousands of clones are present, just over 90% being singletons, with the ten largest covering 3.9%. This sample comprised peripheral blood, obtained after recovery from COVID-19. The source of these receptors is a human donor who had recovered from COVID-19.

CDR3 protein: CASSLGGGSGNQPQHF. The CDR3 region has the DNA TGCGCCAGCAGCTTGGGAGGGGGCTCGGGGAATCAGCCCCAGCATTTT. The chain recombines TRBV5-1 with TRBJ1-5; TRBD1 matches at 7 bases. This CDR3 spans 16 amino acids. Germline V CDR1 and CDR2: SGHRS, YFSETQ. V was clipped by 0 bases and J by 4 bases; unmatched bases: 7.

As regards this clone: The junction does not match germline at one end; this may be a read error. The same CDR3 can be traced to other DNA sequences in this sample. The chain is built from TRBV5-8 and TRBJ2-3, with 7 bases fitting TRBD2. This CDR3 has 16 residues. CDR1 and CDR2 from the germline V gene are SGHTS and YDEGEE. DNA of the CDR3: TGTGCCAGCAGACCCCCCCAGCGGGGCCGCACAGATACGCAATATTTT. This translates into CASRPPQRGRTDTQYF.

A single count supports this clone. The J gene is TRBJ2-1, the V gene TRBV2; no clear D. Germline V CDR1 and CDR2: SNHLY, FYNNEI. This CDR3 has 12 amino acids. V was clipped by 6 bases and J by 9 bases, with 12 bases between them. This CDR3 reads CASRETGGEQFF. The CDR3 DNA follows: TGTGCCAGCAGGGAAACCGGCGGTGAGCAGTTCTTC.

The gene calls are TRBV7-3 and TRBJ2-7, with a tentative D call TRBD2 (7 bases). This CDR3 spans 15 amino acids. The germline gives CDR1 SGHTA, CDR2 FQGTGA. V dropped 1 base and J dropped 2 bases, with 12 bases sitting between them. DNA of the CDR3: TGTGCCAGCAGCTTAAGGGGGGGCCGTACCTACGAGCAGTACTTC. It encodes CASSLRGGRTYEQYF.

This clone has just one count. The chain links TRBV14 to TRBJ1-1; TRBD1 agrees at 7 bases. V gave up 5 bases and J gave up 5 bases; unmatched junction bases: 5. The CDR3 runs to 13 residues. Germline values: CDR1 SGHDN, CDR2 FVKESK. CDR3 bases: TGTGCCAGCAGCAAACAGGGGAGAACTGAAGCTTTCTTT. It codes for CASSKQGRTEAFF.

This chain uses TRBV10-3 with TRBJ2-3; 10 bases agree with TRBD2. The J segment lost 1 base and the V segment lost 2 bases, leaving 9 bases of the junction unmatched. This CDR3 is built from 18 residues. Germline-derived CDR1 and CDR2 are ENHRY and SYGVKD. The CDR3 bases are TGTGCCATCAGTGAGGTCCTAGCGGGGGTTTCGCGCACAGATACGCAGTATTTT. Protein product: CAISEVLAGVSRTDTQYF.